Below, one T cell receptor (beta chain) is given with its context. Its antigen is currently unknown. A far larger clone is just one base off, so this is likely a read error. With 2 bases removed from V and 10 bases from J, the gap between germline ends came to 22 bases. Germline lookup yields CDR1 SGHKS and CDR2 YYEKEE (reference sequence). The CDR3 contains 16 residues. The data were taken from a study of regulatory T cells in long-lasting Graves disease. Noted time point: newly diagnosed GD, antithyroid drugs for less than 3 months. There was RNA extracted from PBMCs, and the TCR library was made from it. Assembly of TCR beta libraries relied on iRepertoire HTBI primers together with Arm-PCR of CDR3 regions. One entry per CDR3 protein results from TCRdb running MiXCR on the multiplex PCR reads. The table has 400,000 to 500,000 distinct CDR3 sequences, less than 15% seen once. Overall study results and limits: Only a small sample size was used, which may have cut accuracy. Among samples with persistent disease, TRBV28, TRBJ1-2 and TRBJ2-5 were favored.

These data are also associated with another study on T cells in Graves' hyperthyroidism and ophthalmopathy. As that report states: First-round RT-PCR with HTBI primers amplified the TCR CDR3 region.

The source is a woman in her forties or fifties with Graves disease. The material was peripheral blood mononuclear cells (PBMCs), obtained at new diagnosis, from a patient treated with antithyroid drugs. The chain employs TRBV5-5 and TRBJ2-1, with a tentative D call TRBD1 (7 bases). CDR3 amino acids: CASSLGGGVGSYEQFF. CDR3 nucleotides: TGTGCCAGCAGCTTAGGAGGGGGCGTGGGATCCTACGAGCAGTTCTTC.